The 8 T cell receptor beta chains below all came from one sample that was sequenced in a study of Ad26.COV2.S vaccination and SARS-CoV-2 variants. Regarding treatment: 19 received Ad26.COV2.S at low or high dose, single or two shots; about 5 received placebo; per-sample allocation not given. Collection of samples fell on day 63 after the first vaccine or placebo injection. Sequencing was performed with immunoSEQ multiplex PCR; in TCRdb, only in-frame clones are kept and a portion is missing. The data show about 500,000 clones, around 89% seen once. Here the sequenced sample was peripheral blood, taken in a trial of Ad26.COV2.S vaccine versus placebo. These receptor sequences come from a person between 18 and 65 years old who received the Ad26.COV2.S COVID-19 vaccine or a placebo.

This clone was picked up a small number of times. The V gene is TRBV6-2 or TRBV6-3, the J gene TRBJ1-2, with D hard to call. Germline V gene data show CDR1 as MNHEY and CDR2 as SVGEGT. The CDR3 has 17 amino acids. With 0 bases removed from V and 2 bases from J, the gap between germline ends came to 16 bases. CDR3 DNA sequence: TGTGCCAGCAGTTACTCGAAAGGGAGGATAGTAAACTATGGCTACACCTTC. Amino acids: CASSYSKGRIVNYGYTF.

The CDR3 coding sequence is TGTGCCAGCAGCAGGTCGGGGGCACCCAAGCAGTTCTTC. Protein: CASSRSGAPKQFF. The J gene is TRBJ2-1, the V gene TRBV5-6, with D perhaps matching TRBD1 or TRBD2 (6 bases each). Trimming removed 4 bases at V and 11 bases at J, with 16 bases between. The CDR3 is 13 residues long. CDR1 SGHDT and CDR2 YYEEEE come from the germline V gene.

This rearrangement joins TRBV6-4 to TRBJ2-1, with D possibly called TRBD1 or TRBD2 (5 bases each). V gave up 8 bases and J gave up 10 bases, with 18 bases separating them. The CDR3 totals 13 residues. Germline values: CDR1 MRHNA, CDR2 SNTAGT. The CDR3 region is CASGDGDQGEQFF. CDR3 bases: TGTGCCAGCGGCGATGGGGACCAAGGGGAGCAGTTCTTC.

The chain carries TRBV28 and TRBJ2-7; unclear D gene. Trimming took off 2 bases at V and 3 bases at J, with 5 bases between the two ends. Germline lookup yields CDR1 MDHEN and CDR2 SYDVKM. CDR3 size: 12 residues. The CDR3 reads CASSLNLYEQYF. The CDR3 coding sequence is TGTGCCAGCAGTTTAAACCTCTACGAGCAGTACTTC. Complete variable domain (other parts from reference TRBV28 and TRBJ2-7): DVKVTQSSRYLVKRTGEKVFLECVQDMDHENMFWYRQDPGLGLRLIYFSYDVKMKEKGDIPEGYSVSREKKERFSLILESASTNQTSMYLCASSLNLYEQYFGPGTRLTVT.

The chain couples TRBV19 to TRBJ1-1; 9 bases match TRBD1. After removal of 5 bases from V and 1 base from J, the junction contained 11 bases not matched to a gene. The germline V gene encodes CDR1 LNHDA and CDR2 SQIVND (reference sequence). The CDR3 consists of 17 residues. The CDR3: CASSGQDRGGWNTEAFF. CDR3 bases: TGTGCCAGTAGTGGCCAAGACAGGGGGGGATGGAACACTGAAGCTTTCTTT. Filled out from reference TRBV19 and TRBJ1-1, the complete variable domain reads DGGITQSPKYLFRKEGQNVTLSCEQNLNHDAMYWYRQDPGQGLRLIYYSQIVNDFQKGDIAEGYSVSREKKESFPLTVTSAQKNPTAFYLCASSGQDRGGWNTEAFFGQGTRLTVV.

The CDR3 DNA follows: TGTGCCAGCAGTCGTGGGGACGGCTTCTATGGCTACACCTTC. Its protein is CASSRGDGFYGYTF. The J gene is TRBJ1-2, the V gene TRBV6-5; D may be TRBD1 (5 bases). The germline V and J ends were trimmed by 5 bases and 4 bases, with 14 bases remaining between them. The germline V gene has CDR1 MNHEY and CDR2 SVGAGI. The CDR3 consists of 14 residues.

In this sample, this clone turned up a few times. The chain carries TRBV28 and TRBJ2-3; 8 bases match TRBD2. The J segment lost 0 bases and the V segment lost 5 bases, leaving 4 bases of the junction unmatched. CDR1 is MDHEN and CDR2 is SYDVKM in the germline V gene. This CDR3 has 15 amino acids. The CDR3 DNA sequence: TGTGCCAGCAGTCCTTCTAGCGGGAGCACAGATACGCAGTATTTT. Residues: CASSPSSGSTDTQYF.

This chain links TRBV18 with TRBJ2-7, with D unclear. Trimming cost V 2 bases and J 3 bases, with 2 bases left between them. The germline V gene encodes CDR1 KGHSH and CDR2 LQKENI. The CDR3 consists of 11 residues. In nucleotides, the CDR3 is TGTGCCAGCTCACCAAACTACGAGCAGTACTTC. Residues: CASSPNYEQYF. Looking up the rest from reference TRBV18 and TRBJ2-7 gives the full variable domain: NAGVMQNPRHLVRRRGQEARLRCSPMKGHSHVYWYRQLPEEGLKFMVYLQKENIIDESGMPKERFSAEFPKEGPSILRIQQVVRGDSAAYFCASSPNYEQYFGPGTRLTVT.